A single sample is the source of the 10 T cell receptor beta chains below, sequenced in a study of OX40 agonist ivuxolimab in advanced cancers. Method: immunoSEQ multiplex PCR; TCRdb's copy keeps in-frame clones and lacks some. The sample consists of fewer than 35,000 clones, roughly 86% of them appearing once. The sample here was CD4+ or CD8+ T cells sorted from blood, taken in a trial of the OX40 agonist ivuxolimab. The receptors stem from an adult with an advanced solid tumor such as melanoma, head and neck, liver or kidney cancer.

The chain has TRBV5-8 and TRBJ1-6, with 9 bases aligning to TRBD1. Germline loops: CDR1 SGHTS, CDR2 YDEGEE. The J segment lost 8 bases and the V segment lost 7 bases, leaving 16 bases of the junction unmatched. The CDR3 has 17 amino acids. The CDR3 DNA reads TGTGCCAGCCAAGCTCGACAGGGGGTCACAGTTTATTCACCCCTCCACTTT. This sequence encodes CASQARQGVTVYSPLHF.

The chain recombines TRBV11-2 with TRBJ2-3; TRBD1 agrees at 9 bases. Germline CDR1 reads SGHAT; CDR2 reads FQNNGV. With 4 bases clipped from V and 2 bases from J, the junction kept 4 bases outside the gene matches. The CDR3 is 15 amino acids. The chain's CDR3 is CASSSWTGVTDTQYF. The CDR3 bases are TGTGCCAGCAGCTCGTGGACAGGGGTCACAGATACGCAGTATTTT.

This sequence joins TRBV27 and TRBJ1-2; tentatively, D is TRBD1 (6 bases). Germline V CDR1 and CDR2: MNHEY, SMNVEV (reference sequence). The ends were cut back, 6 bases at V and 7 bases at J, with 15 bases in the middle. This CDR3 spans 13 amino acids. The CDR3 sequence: CASSLGRGGGYTF. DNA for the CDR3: TGTGCCAGCAGCCTCGGCAGGGGCGGTGGCTACACCTTC.

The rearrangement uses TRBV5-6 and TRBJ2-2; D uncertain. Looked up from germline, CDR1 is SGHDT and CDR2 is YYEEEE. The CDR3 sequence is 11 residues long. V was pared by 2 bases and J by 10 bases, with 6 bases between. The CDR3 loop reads CASSFREELFF. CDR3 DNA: TGTGCCAGCAGCTTCCGCGAGGAGCTGTTTTTT.

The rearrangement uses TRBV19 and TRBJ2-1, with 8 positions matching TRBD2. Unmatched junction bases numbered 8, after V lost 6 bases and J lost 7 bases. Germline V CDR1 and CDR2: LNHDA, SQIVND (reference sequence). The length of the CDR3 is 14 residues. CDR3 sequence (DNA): TGTGCCAGTAGCGTCGGGGGGGGTATGAATGAGCAGTTCTTC. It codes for CASSVGGGMNEQFF. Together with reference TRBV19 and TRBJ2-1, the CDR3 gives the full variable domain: DGGITQSPKYLFRKEGQNVTLSCEQNLNHDAMYWYRQDPGQGLRLIYYSQIVNDFQKGDIAEGYSVSREKKESFPLTVTSAQKNPTAFYLCASSVGGGMNEQFFGPGTRLTVL.

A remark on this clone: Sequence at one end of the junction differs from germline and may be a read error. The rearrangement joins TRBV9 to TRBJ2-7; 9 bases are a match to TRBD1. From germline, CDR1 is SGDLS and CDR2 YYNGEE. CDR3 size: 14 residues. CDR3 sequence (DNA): TGTGCCAGCAGCGCAGGGACAGGGCCCTACGGGCAGTACTTC. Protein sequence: CASSAGTGPYGQYF. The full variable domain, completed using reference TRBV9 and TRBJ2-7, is DSGVTQTPKHLITATGQRVTLRCSPRSGDLSVYWYQQSLDQGLQFLIQYYNGEERAKGNILERFSAQQFPDLHSELNLSSLELGDSALYFCASSAGTGPYGQYFGPGTRLTVT.

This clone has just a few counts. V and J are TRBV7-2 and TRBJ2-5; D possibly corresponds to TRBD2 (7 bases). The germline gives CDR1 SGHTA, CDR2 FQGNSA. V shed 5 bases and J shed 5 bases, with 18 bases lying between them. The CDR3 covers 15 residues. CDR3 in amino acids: CASSGGGAWIETQYF. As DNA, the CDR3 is TGTGCCAGCAGCGGGGGGGGCGCTTGGATTGAGACCCAGTACTTC.

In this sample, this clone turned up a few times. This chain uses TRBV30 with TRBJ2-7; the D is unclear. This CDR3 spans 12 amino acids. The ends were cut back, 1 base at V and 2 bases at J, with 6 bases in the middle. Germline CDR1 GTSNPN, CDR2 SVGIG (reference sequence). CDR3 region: CAWSAETYEQYF. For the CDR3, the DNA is TGTGCCTGGAGTGCGGAAACCTACGAGCAGTACTTC.

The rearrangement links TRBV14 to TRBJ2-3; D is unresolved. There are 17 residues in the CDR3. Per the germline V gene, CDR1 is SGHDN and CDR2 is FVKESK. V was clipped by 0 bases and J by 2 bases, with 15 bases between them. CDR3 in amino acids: CASSQDLVSRNTDTQYF. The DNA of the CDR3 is TGTGCCAGCAGCCAAGACCTCGTGTCCAGAAACACAGATACGCAGTATTTT.

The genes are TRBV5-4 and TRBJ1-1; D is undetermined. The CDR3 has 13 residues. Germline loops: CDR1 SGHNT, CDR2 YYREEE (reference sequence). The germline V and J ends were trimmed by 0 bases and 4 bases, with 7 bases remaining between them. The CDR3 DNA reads TGTGCCAGCAGCTTGGTAGAGGGCACTGAAGCTTTCTTT. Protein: CASSLVEGTEAFF.